The 14 T cell receptor beta chains given below trace back to one sample, sequenced in a study of OX40 agonist ivuxolimab in advanced cancers. Data came from immunoSEQ multiplex PCR; TCRdb stores just in-frame clones and leaves some out. Counted here are 20,000 or so clones, about four fifths occurring once; the ten biggest clones make up about an eighth. Here the sequenced sample was CD4+ or CD8+ T cells sorted from blood, taken in a trial of the OX40 agonist ivuxolimab. All receptors come from an adult with an advanced solid tumor such as melanoma, head and neck, liver or kidney cancer.

The rearrangement joins TRBV6-6 to TRBJ1-1; D unresolved. Germline loops: CDR1 MNHNY, CDR2 SVGAGI (reference sequence). This CDR3 is built from 12 residues. V was clipped by 0 bases and J by 7 bases, with 6 bases between them. This CDR3 is CASSYSGYEAFF. The CDR3 DNA reads as TGTGCCAGCAGTTACTCCGGATATGAAGCTTTCTTT.

The chain joins TRBV9 to TRBJ2-7; perhaps D is TRBD1 or TRBD2 (6 bases each). Trimming removed 7 bases from V and 6 bases from J, with 14 bases in between. The CDR3 extends over 12 amino acids. Germline-derived CDR1 and CDR2 are SGDLS and YYNGEE. The CDR3 DNA is TGTGCCAGCGGGACGGGGGCCCTCGAGCAGTACTTC. This translates into CASGTGALEQYF.

The chain joins TRBV10-3 to TRBJ2-5; 10 bases align to TRBD1. The CDR3 is 15 residues long. The V and J ends lost 3 bases and 4 bases, in that order; junction bases with no gene match: 5. Germline V lookup: CDR1 ENHRY, CDR2 SYGVKD. CDR3 loop: CAISDGQGVTETQYF. The CDR3 coding sequence is TGTGCCATCAGTGACGGACAGGGGGTTACAGAGACCCAGTACTTC.

The chain uses TRBV27 and TRBJ2-3; 7 bases match TRBD1. The germline CDR1 and CDR2 sequences are MNHEY and SMNVEV (reference sequence). Trimming at V came to 6 bases and at J to 1 base, leaving 1 base not matched to a gene. The CDR3 contains 13 residues. Here the CDR3 reads CASRGGGTDTQYF. The CDR3 DNA reads as TGTGCCAGCAGAGGGGGCGGCACAGATACGCAGTATTTT.

The V and J genes are TRBV7-9 and TRBJ2-1; D is ambiguous. Looked up from germline, CDR1 is SEHNR and CDR2 is FQNEAQ (reference sequence). The CDR3 consists of 19 residues. Between the trimmed V and J ends, which lost 5 bases and 1 base, there was a span of 24 bases. The CDR3 protein is CASSTPEPPAERSYNEQFF. As DNA, the CDR3 is TGTGCCAGCAGCACCCCAGAGCCCCCGGCAGAGAGGTCCTACAATGAGCAGTTCTTC.

The chain carries TRBV4-1 and TRBJ2-7; 7 nucleotides line up with TRBD1. V lost 4 bases, J lost 6 bases, and 6 bases stayed unmatched. CDR3 length: 13 amino acids. CDR1 and CDR2 from the germline V gene are MGHRA and YSYEKL. The CDR3 DNA sequence: TGCGCCAGCAGCCGGGCGACAGGGTTCGAGCAGTACTTC. Translated, it gives CASSRATGFEQYF.

This chain links TRBV7-2 with TRBJ2-2; no clear D gene. Germline-derived CDR1 and CDR2 are SGHTA and FQGNSA. This CDR3 region has 15 residues. Trimming cost V 1 base and J 0 bases, with 6 bases left between them. The CDR3 loop reads CASSLDPANTGELFF. The CDR3 region has the DNA TGTGCCAGCAGCTTAGACCCGGCGAACACCGGGGAGCTGTTTTTT. Full variable domain (outside the CDR3, taken from reference TRBV7-2 and TRBJ2-2): GAGVSQSPSNKVTEKGKDVELRCDPISGHTALYWYRQSLGQGLEFLIYFQGNSAPDKSGLPSDRFSAERTGGSVSTLTIQRTQQEDSAVYLCASSLDPANTGELFFGEGSRLTVL.

The J gene is TRBJ2-7, the V gene TRBV11-2; D ambiguous. Trimming left V 0 bases short and J 3 bases short, with 6 bases between. The CDR3 loop spans 13 amino acids. CDR1 and CDR2 (germline): SGHAT, FQNNGV. The CDR3 region is CASSLEAYYEQYF. CDR3 in DNA: TGTGCCAGCAGCTTAGAGGCATACTACGAGCAGTACTTC.

This chain uses TRBV4-3 with TRBJ1-1; weak D call: TRBD1 (5 bases). This CDR3 spans 15 amino acids. Trimming took off 0 bases at V and 1 base at J, with 9 bases between the two ends. CDR1 and CDR2 (germline): LGHNA, YSLEER. The CDR3: CASSQDRQGNTEAFF. The CDR3 DNA is TGCGCCAGCAGCCAAGATCGGCAGGGGAACACTGAAGCTTTCTTT.

The chain couples TRBV9 to TRBJ1-6; 12 positions match TRBD1. In germline, CDR1 is SGDLS, CDR2 YYNGEE. This CDR3 has 15 residues. With V trimmed by 4 bases and J by 10 bases, 6 bases remained unmatched. CDR3 bases: TGTGCCAGCAGCCCTGGGACAGGGGGCCGATCACCCCTCCACTTT. This encodes CASSPGTGGRSPLHF.

The V and J genes are TRBV13 and TRBJ1-1, with 7 nucleotides matching TRBD1. Germline-derived CDR1 and CDR2 are PRHDT and FYEKMQ (reference sequence). The CDR3 contains 15 residues. The junction had 5 bases not matched to a gene; V was cut back by 3 bases and J by 1 base. The CDR3 sequence is CASSFATGRNTEAFF. DNA of the CDR3: TGTGCCAGCAGCTTCGCGACAGGGAGGAACACTGAAGCTTTCTTT.

This clone occurred once. The chain employs TRBV4-2 and TRBJ2-7; no clear D gene. Trimming removed 1 base from V and 2 bases from J, with 9 bases in between. Germline-derived CDR1 and CDR2 are LGHNA and YNFKEQ. The CDR3 has 14 amino acids. For the CDR3, the DNA is TGTGCCAGCAGCCAAGCGGGCCAAGCCTACGAGCAGTACTTC. Translated: CASSQAGQAYEQYF.

V gene TRBV12-5 combines with J gene TRBJ2-5, with D possibly being TRBD2 (5 bases). Trimming pared 1 base from V and 0 bases from J, leaving 6 bases between. The CDR3 covers 14 residues. Germline CDR1 is LGHNT and CDR2 is FRNRAP. In nucleotides, the CDR3 is TGTGCTAGTGGTTTGGGACTAAACCAAGAGACCCAGTACTTC. Translated, it gives CASGLGLNQETQYF.

The V and J genes are TRBV28 and TRBJ2-1, with 10 bases lining up with TRBD2. After removal of 3 bases from V and 9 bases from J, the junction contained 8 bases not matched to a gene. The CDR3 is made up of 15 amino acids. The V gene's germline CDR1 is MDHEN and CDR2 SYDVKM. The CDR3 region has the DNA TGTGCCAGCAGTTTGTTGAGCGGGAGGGCCGTTGAGCAGTTCTTC. It codes for CASSLLSGRAVEQFF.